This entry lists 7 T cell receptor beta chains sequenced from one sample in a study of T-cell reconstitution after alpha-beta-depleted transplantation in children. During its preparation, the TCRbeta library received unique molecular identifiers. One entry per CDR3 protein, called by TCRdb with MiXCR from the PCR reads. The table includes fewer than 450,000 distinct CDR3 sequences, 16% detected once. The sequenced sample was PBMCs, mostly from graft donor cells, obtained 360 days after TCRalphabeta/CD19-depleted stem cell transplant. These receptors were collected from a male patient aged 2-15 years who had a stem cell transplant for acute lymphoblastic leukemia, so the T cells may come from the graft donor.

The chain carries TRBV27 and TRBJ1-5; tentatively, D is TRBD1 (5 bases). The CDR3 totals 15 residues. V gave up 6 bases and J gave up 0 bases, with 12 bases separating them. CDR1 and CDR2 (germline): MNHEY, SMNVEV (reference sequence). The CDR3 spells CASRRQGDSNQPQHF. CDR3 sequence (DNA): TGTGCCAGCAGACGGCAGGGAGATAGCAATCAGCCCCAGCATTTT.

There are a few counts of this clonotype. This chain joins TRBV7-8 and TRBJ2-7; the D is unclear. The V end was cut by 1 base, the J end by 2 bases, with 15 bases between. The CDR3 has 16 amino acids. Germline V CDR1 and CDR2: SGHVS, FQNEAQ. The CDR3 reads CASSLVGRPATYEQYF. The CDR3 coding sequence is TGTGCCAGCAGCTTAGTTGGGCGGCCAGCAACCTACGAGCAGTACTTC.

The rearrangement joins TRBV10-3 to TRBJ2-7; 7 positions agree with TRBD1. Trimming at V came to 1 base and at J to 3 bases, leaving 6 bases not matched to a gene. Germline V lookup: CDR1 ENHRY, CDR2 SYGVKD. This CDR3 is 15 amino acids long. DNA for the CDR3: TGTGCCATCAGTGAGTTAGGGACAGCTCACTACGAGCAGTACTTC. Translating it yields CAISELGTAHYEQYF.

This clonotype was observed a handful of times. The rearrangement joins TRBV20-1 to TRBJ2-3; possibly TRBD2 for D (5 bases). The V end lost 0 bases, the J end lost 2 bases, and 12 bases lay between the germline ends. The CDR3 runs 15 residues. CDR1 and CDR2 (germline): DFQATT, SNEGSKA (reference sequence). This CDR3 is CSARELAGFTDTQYF. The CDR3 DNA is TGCAGTGCTAGAGAGCTAGCTGGGTTCACAGATACGCAGTATTTT.

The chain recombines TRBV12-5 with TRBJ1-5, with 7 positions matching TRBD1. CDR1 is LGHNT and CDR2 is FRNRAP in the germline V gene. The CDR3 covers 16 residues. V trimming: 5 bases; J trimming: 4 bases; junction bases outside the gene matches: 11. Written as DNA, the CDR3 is TGTGCTAGTGGTCTTTCCATACAGGGGAGAAATCAGCCCCAGCATTTT. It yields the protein CASGLSIQGRNQPQHF.

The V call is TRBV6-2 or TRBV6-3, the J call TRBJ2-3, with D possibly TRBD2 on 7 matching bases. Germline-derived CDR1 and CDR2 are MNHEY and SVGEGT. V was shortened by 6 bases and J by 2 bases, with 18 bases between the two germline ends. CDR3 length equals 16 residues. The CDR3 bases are TGTGCCAGCAGCCAGCAGAGGGGGGGCCTCACAGATACGCAGTATTTT. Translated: CASSQQRGGLTDTQYF.

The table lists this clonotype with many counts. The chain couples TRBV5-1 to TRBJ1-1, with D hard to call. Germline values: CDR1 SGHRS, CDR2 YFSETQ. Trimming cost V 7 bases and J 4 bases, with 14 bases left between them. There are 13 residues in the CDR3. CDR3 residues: CASAETDVTEAFF. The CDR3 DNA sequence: TGCGCCAGCGCGGAAACAGATGTCACTGAAGCTTTCTTT. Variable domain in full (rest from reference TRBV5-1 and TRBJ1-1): KAGVTQTPRYLIKTRGQQVTLSCSPISGHRSVSWYQQTPGQGLQFLFEYFSETQRNKGNFPGRFSGRQFSNSRSEMNVSTLELGDSALYLCASAETDVTEAFFGQGTRLTVV.